Listed below are T cell receptor beta chains from one sample, sequenced in a study of control samples from healthy donors and cancer patients. TCRdb keeps only in-frame clones here, not all; method: immunoSEQ multiplex PCR. Among over 100,000 clones listed, roughly 89% were seen once. Sequenced sample: blood. The receptor set was obtained from a man in his late teens or twenties in good health. Each CDR3 is given with its conserved first and last residue. The order of the fields is J gene, D gene, V gene, clone size, CDR3 protein, CDR3 DNA. The D gene is left open where the match is weak. A row's size may be missing; if present it is once, few, many or a size class.

J gene: TRBJ2-6; D gene: .; V gene: TRBV5-4; clone size: .; CDR3 protein: CASSLERAAGANVLTF; CDR3 DNA: TGTGCCAGCAGCTTGGAAAGGGCAGCTGGGGCCAACGTCCTGACTTTC
J gene: TRBJ1-5; D gene: .; V gene: TRBV4-1; clone size: .; CDR3 protein: CASSPKPGGTQPQHF; CDR3 DNA: TGCGCCAGCAGCCCAAAGCCCGGGGGGACGCAGCCCCAGCATTTT
J gene: TRBJ1-5; D gene: .; V gene: TRBV6-5; clone size: .; CDR3 protein: CASSYGQNQPQHF; CDR3 DNA: TGTGCCAGCAGTTACGGACAGAATCAGCCCCAGCATTTT
J gene: TRBJ2-5; D gene: .; V gene: TRBV6-6; clone size: .; CDR3 protein: CASSYSQGQETQYF; CDR3 DNA: TGTGCCAGCAGTTACTCGCAGGGCCAAGAGACCCAGTACTTC
J gene: TRBJ1-5; D gene: TRBD1; V gene: TRBV28; clone size: .; CDR3 protein: CASSGPRTGVGQPQHF; CDR3 DNA: TGTGCCAGCAGTGGACCGAGGACAGGGGTTGGTCAGCCCCAGCATTTT
J gene: TRBJ2-7; D gene: TRBD2; V gene: TRBV6-5; clone size: .; CDR3 protein: CASRLSGGAYEQYF; CDR3 DNA: TGTGCCAGCAGACTAAGCGGGGGAGCTTACGAGCAGTACTTC
J gene: TRBJ1-1; D gene: TRBD1; V gene: TRBV6-2/TRBV6-3; clone size: .; CDR3 protein: CASSPGQGNTEAFF; CDR3 DNA: TGTGCCAGCAGTCCGGGACAGGGGAACACTGAAGCTTTCTTT
J gene: TRBJ1-1; D gene: .; V gene: TRBV5-5; clone size: .; CDR3 protein: CASSTIRGGTEAFF; CDR3 DNA: TGTGCCAGCAGCACGATTCGAGGGGGCACTGAAGCTTTCTTT
J gene: TRBJ2-5; D gene: TRBD2; V gene: TRBV5-4; clone size: .; CDR3 protein: CASSREGGARETQYF; CDR3 DNA: TGTGCCAGCAGCCGGGAGGGGGGGGCCAGAGAGACCCAGTACTTC
J gene: TRBJ2-5; D gene: .; V gene: TRBV27; clone size: once; CDR3 protein: CASSFSGVQETQYF; CDR3 DNA: TGTGCCAGCAGTTTTAGTGGAGTCCAAGAGACCCAGTACTTC
J gene: TRBJ2-3; D gene: .; V gene: TRBV21-1; clone size: .; CDR3 protein: CASSKVHGLAGTDTQYF; CDR3 DNA: TGTGCCAGCAGCAAAGTACACGGACTAGCGGGTACAGATACGCAGTATTTT
J gene: TRBJ2-2; D gene: TRBD2; V gene: TRBV7-2; clone size: .; CDR3 protein: CASSTSAGGGPTGELFF; CDR3 DNA: TGTGCCAGCAGTACTTCTGCGGGGGGGGGTCCCACCGGGGAGCTGTTTTTT
J gene: TRBJ1-2; D gene: .; V gene: TRBV2; clone size: .; CDR3 protein: CADGEGDYGYTF; CDR3 DNA: TGTGCCGACGGCGAGGGTGACTATGGCTACACCTTC
J gene: TRBJ2-3; D gene: .; V gene: TRBV2; clone size: .; CDR3 protein: CASSEGFSTDTQYF; CDR3 DNA: TGTGCCAGCAGTGAAGGATTCTCGACAGATACGCAGTATTTT